The next 26 T cell receptor beta chains were all read from a single sample in a study of blood T cells in healthy people across ages. A second about 6 to 12 cycle PCR used barcoded and J-beta primers. TCRdb redid the calling of the 5' RACE reads with MiXCR, one entry per CDR3 protein. The table includes over 1,300,000 distinct CDR3 sequences, almost 60% detected once. Sequencing was done on a sample of blood. The receptor source for this set is a man between 18 and 35 years old in good health.

The chain couples TRBV6-5 to TRBJ2-1; possibly TRBD1 for D (6 bases). V lost 4 bases, J lost 9 bases, and 25 bases lay in between. The CDR3 contains 17 residues. The germline V gene encodes CDR1 MNHEY and CDR2 SVGAGI. The CDR3 spells CASSSTGATHPVGEQFF. The DNA of the CDR3 is TGTGCCAGCAGTTCGACAGGAGCGACCCACCCCGTAGGTGAGCAGTTCTTC.

The rearrangement joins TRBV2 to TRBJ2-4; weak D call: TRBD2 (5 bases). Gene TRBJ2-5 matches the end of the DNA better, so the J call may be wrong. Germline loops: CDR1 SNHLY, CDR2 FYNNEI. The CDR3 has 13 amino acids. DNA of the CDR3: TGTGCCAGCCTCCGGGATTACTCGGAGACCCAGTACTTC. It is translated as CASLRDYSETQYF.

This clonotype showed up just a few times. The chain is built from TRBV29-1 and TRBJ2-1; D may match TRBD1 or TRBD2 (7 bases each). The CDR3 totals 14 residues. Per the germline V gene, CDR1 is SQVTM and CDR2 is ANQGSEA. Trimming stripped 7 bases from V and 3 bases from J, with 16 bases between. CDR3 DNA: TGCAGCGCCAACGGGGGGACAGACTACAATGAGCAGTTCTTC. It codes for CSANGGTDYNEQFF.

About this clonotype: At one end, the junction sequence differs from germline, possibly due to a read error. The chain combines TRBV7-2 with TRBJ1-6, with a weak D call TRBD1 (6 bases). This CDR3 is 15 amino acids long. Germline V gives CDR1 SGHTA, CDR2 FQGNSA. CDR3 loop: CASSLYGGQNSPLHF. DNA for the CDR3: TGCGCCAGCAGCTTATACGGGGGCCAGAATTCACCCCTCCACTTT.

This chain links TRBV7-9 with TRBJ1-1, with unresolved D. V dropped 3 bases and J dropped 7 bases, with 9 bases sitting between them. Germline V gene sequence: CDR1 SEHNR, CDR2 FQNEAQ (reference sequence). The CDR3 has 12 residues. CDR3 sequence: CASSLYRDEAFF. In nucleotides, the CDR3 is TGTGCCAGCAGCTTGTACAGAGATGAAGCTTTCTTT. The whole variable domain, remainder taken from reference TRBV7-9 and TRBJ1-1, is DTGVSQNPRHKITKRGQNVTFRCDPISEHNRLYWYRQTLGQGPEFLTYFQNEAQLEKSRLLSDRFSAERPKGSFSTLEIQRTEQGDSAMYLCASSLYRDEAFFGQGTRLTVV.

V usage is TRBV6-2 or TRBV6-3 and J usage is TRBJ2-2; no clear D. This CDR3 has 13 amino acids. CDR1 is MNHEY, CDR2 SVGEGT, per germline. Between the trimmed V and J ends, which lost 6 bases and 4 bases, there was a span of 9 bases. This CDR3 reads CASSWVLTGELFF. The CDR3 nucleotides are TGTGCCAGCAGCTGGGTCCTCACCGGGGAGCTGTTTTTT.

V and J are TRBV20-1 and TRBJ2-3; D perhaps matches TRBD2 (5 bases). Trimming took off 0 bases at V and 1 base at J, with 11 bases between the two ends. CDR1 DFQATT and CDR2 SNEGSKA come from the germline V gene (reference sequence). The CDR3 consists of 15 residues. CDR3 residues: CSARDEGQGTDTQYF. CDR3 nucleotide sequence: TGCAGTGCTAGAGATGAGGGCCAAGGCACAGATACGCAGTATTTT.

The chain links TRBV4-3 to TRBJ2-1, with 8 bases that match TRBD1. This CDR3 spans 18 amino acids. V lost 0 bases to trimming and J lost 5 bases; unmatched junction nucleotides: 12. Germline assignment: CDR1 LGHNA and CDR2 YSLEER. CDR3 coding DNA: TGCGCCAGCAGCCAAGACCCCGGTAGGGCACAGGGGGACAATGAGCAGTTCTTC. Protein: CASSQDPGRAQGDNEQFF.

About this clonotype itself: The germline gene is not matched at one end of the junction; a read error may be the cause. V usage is TRBV18 and J usage is TRBJ1-1; maybe TRBD1 (6 bases). CDR3 length: 13 amino acids. CDR1 is KGHSH, CDR2 LQKENI, per germline. The CDR3 sequence is CTSSPRQADEAFF. CDR3 DNA sequence: TGTACCAGCTCACCCCGACAGGCGGATGAAGCTTTCTTT.

The chain is built from TRBV11-2 and TRBJ2-3; D call uncertain. The CDR3 sequence is 15 residues long. Germline V gives CDR1 SGHAT, CDR2 FQNNGV. Trimming cost V 4 bases and J 6 bases, with 17 bases left between them. CDR3 DNA: TGTGCCAGCAGCTCGAGATACCTTACAGTTGATACGCAGTATTTT. Encoded protein: CASSSRYLTVDTQYF.

The rearrangement links TRBV29-1 to TRBJ2-5; D remains ambiguous. V lost 0 bases to trimming and J lost 11 bases, with 16 bases between them. Per germline, CDR1 SQVTM and CDR2 ANQGSEA. This CDR3 region has 13 residues. The CDR3 here is CSVEDRADNEQYF. Here the CDR3 DNA reads TGCAGCGTTGAAGATCGAGCTGACAATGAGCAGTACTTC.

This chain connects TRBV12-3 or TRBV12-4 to TRBJ2-2; D remains unclear. V was trimmed by 2 bases and J by 0 bases, leaving 7 bases between them. This CDR3 has 15 residues. CDR3 residues: CASSLRPSNTGELFF. The CDR3 DNA reads as TGTGCCAGCAGTTTAAGACCGTCGAACACCGGGGAGCTGTTTTTT.

This chain links TRBV30 with TRBJ2-5, with D perhaps given as TRBD1 or TRBD2 (5 bases each). In germline, CDR1 is GTSNPN, CDR2 SVGIG (reference sequence). The V gene lost 4 bases and the J gene lost 1 base, with 13 bases spanning the gap. The CDR3 totals 14 residues. CDR3 sequence (DNA): TGTGCCTGGACCCCGAGGGGCTTCCAAGAGACCCAGTACTTC. Amino acids: CAWTPRGFQETQYF.

This clonotype was seen a handful of times. The chain has TRBV20-1 and TRBJ1-5, with 10 bases that match TRBD1. This CDR3 has 19 amino acids. Germline V gene data show CDR1 as DFQATT and CDR2 as SNEGSKA (reference sequence). V shed 6 bases and J 10 bases; nucleotides not matched to a gene: 27. CDR3 nucleotide sequence: TGCAGTGCCACGAAGACCCTAAGCGGGACAGGGGCCCCCCGGGGTCCCCAGCATTTT. Its protein is CSATKTLSGTGAPRGPQHF.

The CDR3 region is CATSRVQNNEQFF. The CDR3 DNA follows: TGTGCCACCAGCAGAGTTCAAAACAATGAGCAGTTCTTC. The rearrangement joins TRBV15 to TRBJ2-1; D is uncertain. Trimming stripped 1 base from V and 5 bases from J, with 6 bases between. The length of the CDR3 is 13 residues. Germline CDR1 reads LNHNV; CDR2 reads YYDKDF (reference sequence).

The chain joins TRBV20-1 to TRBJ1-6, with no clear D. V was pared by 3 bases and J by 0 bases, with 12 bases between. Germline assignment: CDR1 DFQATT and CDR2 SNEGSKA (reference sequence). The CDR3 runs 16 residues. DNA of the CDR3: TGCAGTGCTAGTAGCCCTCCGAGCTCCTATAATTCACCCCTCCACTTT. This encodes CSASSPPSSYNSPLHF.

This clonotype was detected a few times. J is TRBJ2-7 and V is TRBV27; 8 bases are a match to TRBD1. CDR3 size: 15 residues. Per germline, CDR1 MNHEY and CDR2 SMNVEV (reference sequence). V shed 0 bases, J shed 2 bases, and the junction held 3 bases outside the gene matches. CDR3 region: CASSLSRDRTYEQYF. The CDR3 DNA sequence: TGTGCCAGCAGTTTATCCAGGGACAGGACCTACGAGCAGTACTTC.

Comments on this clonotype: This may stem from a read error, because a much larger clone lies one nucleotide away. CDR3 bases: TGTGCCAGCAGCTTAATGGATACGCAGTATTTT. It translates to CASSLMDTQYF. This chain uses TRBV11-2 with TRBJ2-3; D uncertain. The CDR3 has 11 residues. The V gene's germline CDR1 is SGHAT and CDR2 FQNNGV. Trimming cost V 2 bases and J 6 bases, with 3 bases left between them. Together with reference TRBV11-2 and TRBJ2-3, the CDR3 gives the full variable domain: EAGVAQSPRYKIIEKRQSVAFWCNPISGHATLYWYQQILGQGPKLLIQFQNNGVVDDSQLPKDRFSAERLKGVDSTLKIQPAKLEDSAVYLCASSLMDTQYFGPGTRLTVL.

The chain is built from TRBV6-5 and TRBJ2-5, with D perhaps TRBD1 (7 bases). Trimming removed 0 bases at V and 7 bases at J, with 18 bases between. The CDR3 has 16 amino acids. Germline V gene sequence: CDR1 MNHEY, CDR2 SVGAGI. The CDR3 sequence: CASSYSGRGTEATQYF. The CDR3, as DNA: TGTGCCAGCAGTTACTCCGGCAGGGGGACTGAAGCGACCCAGTACTTC.

In this sample, this clonotype turned up a few times. The CDR3 DNA is TGTGCCAGCAGCCCTCCGGCTAGCTCCTACAATGAGCAGTTCTTC. Translation gives CASSPPASSYNEQFF. The rearrangement uses TRBV11-1 and TRBJ2-1; D gene uncertain. Germline V gene data show CDR1 as SGHAT and CDR2 as FQDESV (reference sequence). V was pared by 5 bases and J by 0 bases, with 11 bases between. The CDR3 length is 15 residues.

The table lists this clonotype with a few counts. This rearrangement joins TRBV29-1 to TRBJ2-5; 7 bases match TRBD2. The J call is uncertain, as TRBJ2-7 better fits the DNA end. CDR3 length: 14 amino acids. Germline V gives CDR1 SQVTM, CDR2 ANQGSEA. Written as DNA, the CDR3 is TGCAGCGTTATTATAGCGGGCGTCTCCTACGAGCAGTACTTC. Protein sequence: CSVIIAGVSYEQYF.

J is TRBJ2-1 and V is TRBV6-5, with 7 bases aligning to TRBD1. The CDR3 totals 15 residues. Germline CDR1 is MNHEY and CDR2 is SVGAGI. With 7 bases clipped from V and 3 bases from J, the junction kept 9 bases outside the gene matches. CDR3 region: CASNGQDGHYNEQFF. CDR3 coding DNA: TGTGCCAGCAACGGACAGGACGGACACTACAATGAGCAGTTCTTC.

The chain uses TRBV6-5 and TRBJ2-2, with TRBD2 matching 9 bases. Germline CDR1 and CDR2: MNHEY and SVGAGI. CDR3 length: 17 amino acids. V dropped 0 bases and J dropped 3; count of bases not matched to a gene: 5. The CDR3 sequence is CASSYSLAGADTGELFF. The CDR3, as DNA: TGTGCCAGCAGTTACTCCTTAGCGGGAGCTGACACCGGGGAGCTGTTTTTT.

V is TRBV7-9 and J is TRBJ2-7, with D perhaps being TRBD1 or TRBD2 (5 bases each). The CDR3 contains 13 residues. CDR1 is SEHNR, CDR2 FQNEAQ, per germline (reference sequence). Trimming stripped 7 bases from V and 6 bases from J, with 16 bases between. The CDR3 is CASNNLGEREQYF. Written as DNA, the CDR3 is TGTGCCAGCAACAACTTGGGGGAGCGCGAGCAGTACTTC.

CDR3 DNA: TGCAGTGCAGATTCTAGCGGGGGTTTACAAGAGACCCAGTACTTC. This codes for CSADSSGGLQETQYF. The chain has TRBV20-1 and TRBJ2-5; 10 bases line up with TRBD2. Germline CDR1 is DFQATT and CDR2 is SNEGSKA (reference sequence). This CDR3 has 15 residues. V lost 6 bases to trimming and J lost 2 bases; unmatched junction nucleotides: 9.

The chain joins TRBV27 to TRBJ2-6, with 8 bases aligning to TRBD2. V lost 1 base and J lost 0; bases outside the gene matches: 2. Germline assignment: CDR1 MNHEY and CDR2 SMNVEV (reference sequence). The CDR3 has 17 amino acids. The CDR3 DNA sequence: TGTGCCAGCAGTTTATTAGCGGGGCCCTCTGGGGCCAACGTCCTGACTTTC. This codes for CASSLLAGPSGANVLTF.